This T cell receptor beta chain was found in a study of blood T cell repertoires in COVID-19. The assay was immunoSEQ multiplex PCR, and TCRdb's table has in-frame clones only and misses some. The data hold about 250,000 clones, with 85% observed a single time. Per germline, CDR1 SGHRS and CDR2 YFSETQ. The J segment lost 7 bases and the V segment lost 3 bases, leaving 10 bases of the junction unmatched. The CDR3 is 16 amino acids. The sequence came from a woman aged 50 to 60 with acute COVID-19. The gene calls are TRBV5-1 and TRBJ1-6; 7 nucleotides agree with TRBD1. Source material: PBMCs or T cells enriched from blood (not recorded which). DNA of the CDR3: TGCGCCAGCAGCTCGAGACAGGGTGCTAAAAATTCACCCCTCCACTTT. This encodes CASSSRQGAKNSPLHF.